What follows are 9 T cell receptor beta chains derived from one specimen sequenced in a study of blood T cells in healthy people across ages. Sample-barcoded 5' priming and a J-beta primer mix drove a second PCR of 7 to 11 cycles. TCRdb independently ran MiXCR on the 5' RACE reads; one entry per CDR3 protein. The sample lists some 710,000 distinct CDR3 sequences; about 46% were seen once. The sequenced sample consisted of blood. The receptor set was obtained from a man older than 75 in good health.

The genes are TRBV29-1 and TRBJ2-7; TRBD1 aligns across 10 bases. Germline lookup yields CDR1 SQVTM and CDR2 ANQGSEA. J gave up 7 bases and V 6 bases, and 15 bases lay outside the gene matches. This CDR3 spans 15 amino acids. For the CDR3, the DNA is TGCAGCGTATCCCCGGAGGACAGGGGGAGCTATGAGCAGTACTTC. Encoded protein: CSVSPEDRGSYEQYF.

This clonotype was detected a few times. The chain carries TRBV19 and TRBJ2-1, with 10 bases matching TRBD1. The germline V gene encodes CDR1 LNHDA and CDR2 SQIVND (reference sequence). Trimming removed 6 bases from V and 3 bases from J; junction bases left unmatched: 8. The CDR3 sequence is 16 residues long. CDR3: CASSPNRDRGYNEQFF. The DNA of the CDR3 is TGTGCCAGTAGCCCGAACCGGGACAGGGGCTACAATGAGCAGTTCTTC.

In this sample, this clonotype turned up a few times. This rearrangement joins TRBV9 to TRBJ1-4; D gene ambiguous. Trimming cost V 2 bases and J 8 bases, with 13 bases left between them. Germline V gives CDR1 SGDLS, CDR2 YYNGEE. The CDR3 is made up of 14 amino acids. CDR3 sequence (DNA): TGTGCCAGCAGCGTGGCCCCGACTGGGGAAAAACTGTTTTTT. Translated: CASSVAPTGEKLFF. The full variable domain, rest sourced from reference TRBV9 and TRBJ1-4, is DSGVTQTPKHLITATGQRVTLRCSPRSGDLSVYWYQQSLDQGLQFLIQYYNGEERAKGNILERFSAQQFPDLHSELNLSSLELGDSALYFCASSVAPTGEKLFFGSGTQLSVL.

This clonotype was detected a few times. The chain employs TRBV5-5 and TRBJ2-4; weak D call: TRBD1 (5 bases). Trimming cost V 4 bases and J 1 base, with 12 bases left between them. The germline V gene encodes CDR1 SGHKS and CDR2 YYEKEE (reference sequence). This CDR3 has 15 amino acids. The CDR3 DNA sequence: TGTGCCAGCAGCCCCCGACCAGGGGCCAAAAACATTCAGTACTTC. It specifies CASSPRPGAKNIQYF.

The V gene is TRBV30, the J gene TRBJ1-3; D unresolved. The V gene lost 1 base and the J gene lost 0 bases, with 4 bases spanning the gap. Germline assignment: CDR1 GTSNPN and CDR2 SVGIG (reference sequence). The CDR3 covers 13 residues. The CDR3 region is CAWSGDSGNTIYF. Here the CDR3 DNA reads TGTGCCTGGAGTGGGGACTCTGGAAACACCATATATTTT.

The rearrangement uses TRBV6-6 and TRBJ2-5; D gene uncertain. CDR1 is MNHNY, CDR2 SVGAGI, per germline (reference sequence). Trimming removed 6 bases from V and 4 bases from J, with 15 bases in between. CDR3 length: 14 residues. For the CDR3, the DNA is TGTGCCAGCAGCTCAACCGCCTCGTCAGAGACCCAGTACTTC. Protein sequence: CASSSTASSETQYF.

The rearrangement uses TRBV5-1 and TRBJ2-4; D gene unclear. CDR1 is SGHRS and CDR2 is YFSETQ in the germline V gene. The CDR3 covers 15 residues. The V end lost 5 bases, the J end lost 0 bases, and 12 bases lay between the germline ends. The CDR3 coding sequence is TGCGCCAGCAGAATGGGGAATCTAGCCAAAAACATTCAGTACTTC. Amino acid sequence: CASRMGNLAKNIQYF.

The chain joins TRBV5-5 to TRBJ2-7; the D gene is possibly TRBD2 (5 bases). CDR1 and CDR2 (germline): SGHKS, YYEKEE (reference sequence). V was trimmed by 3 bases and J by 2 bases, leaving 12 bases between them. The CDR3 has 14 residues. The CDR3 nucleotides read TGTGCCAGCAGCTCCTACGAGGGCCCCTACGAGCAGTACTTC. This codes for CASSSYEGPYEQYF.

This clonotype was observed a handful of times. One end of the junction fails to match germline, which may point to a read error. CDR3 in amino acids: CASSLVREGQSNEQFF. As DNA, the CDR3 is TGTGCCAGCAGCTTAGTGAGAGAGGGACAGAGTAATGAACAGTTCTTC. The gene calls are TRBV7-6 and TRBJ2-1, with TRBD1 identical over 7 bases. The CDR3 loop spans 16 amino acids. Germline-derived CDR1 and CDR2 are SGHVS and FNYEAQ.